This entry concerns a single T cell receptor beta chain. This record comes from a study of blood T cells in healthy people across ages. The CDR3 totals 16 residues. CDR1 is SGHTA and CDR2 is FQGNSA in the germline V gene. V was clipped by 3 bases and J by 11 bases; unmatched bases: 10. The second PCR ran roughly 6 to 11 cycles with a sample-barcoded 5' primer and J-beta primers. TCRdb itself ran the 5' RACE reads through MiXCR, one entry per CDR3 protein. This sample has fewer than 1,000,000 distinct CDR3 sequences, with around 50% found just once. The TCR comes from an elderly man in good health. The sample was blood. J is TRBJ2-5 and V is TRBV7-2; 15 bases map to TRBD2. CDR3 protein: CASSFGLAGGGGKQYF. CDR3 in DNA: TGTGCCAGCAGCTTCGGACTAGCGGGAGGGGGGGGGAAGCAGTACTTC.